The TCR beta chain described here comes from a study of cytomegalovirus exposure and HLA in healthy donors. Notes on the study in general: The likely origin of a cluster of highly shared sequence variants was a sequencing artifact.

It was with 60 Vbeta and 13 Jbeta primers that the PCR ran. The protocol was immunoSEQ multiplex PCR, while the TCRdb copy is restricted to in-frame clones and leaves out a portion. The top ten clones hold approximately 1.2% of a sample with some 180,000 clones, roughly 82% of them seen once. At collection, donors were nominally healthy, but unrecorded immune exposures were probable. This clone has just one count. Its antigen is currently unknown. The germline CDR1 and CDR2 sequences are SEHNR and FQNEAQ (reference sequence). The CDR3 spans 17 residues. J lost 7 bases, V lost 3 bases, and 13 bases had no gene match.

The clonotype originates from a girl aged 2 to 9 in good health and CMV-seropositive. Material for sequencing was PBMCs. The chain recombines TRBV7-9 with TRBJ2-1; 9 bases are shared with TRBD2. The CDR3 nucleotides are TGTGCCAGCAGCTTCGGCGCAGCTAGCGGGATAAAGAATGAGCAGTTCTTC. It translates to CASSFGAASGIKNEQFF.